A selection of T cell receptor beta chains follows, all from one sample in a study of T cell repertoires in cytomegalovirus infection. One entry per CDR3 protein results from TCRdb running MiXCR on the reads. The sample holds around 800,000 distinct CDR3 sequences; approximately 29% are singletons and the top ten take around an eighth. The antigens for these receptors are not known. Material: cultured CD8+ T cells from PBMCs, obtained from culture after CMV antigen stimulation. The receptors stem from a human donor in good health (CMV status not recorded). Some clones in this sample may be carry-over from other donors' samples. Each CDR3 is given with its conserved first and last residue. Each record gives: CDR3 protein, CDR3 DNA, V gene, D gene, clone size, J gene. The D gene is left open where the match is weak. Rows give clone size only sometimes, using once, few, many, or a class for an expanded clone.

CDR3 protein: CSARDLINGGTGNQPQHF
CDR3 DNA: TGCAGTGCTAGAGATCTTATAAATGGCGGGACCGGCAATCAGCCCCAGCATTTT
V gene: TRBV20-1
D gene: .
clone size: few
J gene: TRBJ1-5

CDR3 protein: CASSELGQPTNYGYTF
CDR3 DNA: TGTGCCAGCAGTGAACTAGGGCAACCCACTAACTATGGCTACACCTTC
V gene: TRBV6-1
D gene: .
clone size: .
J gene: TRBJ1-2

CDR3 protein: CASSEVEQGEQFF
CDR3 DNA: TGTGCCAGCAGTGAAGTCGAACAGGGTGAGCAGTTCTTC
V gene: TRBV6-4
D gene: .
clone size: few
J gene: TRBJ2-1

CDR3 protein: CASSVDAPDTQYF
CDR3 DNA: TGTGCCAGCAGCGTAGATGCCCCAGATACGCAGTATTTT
V gene: TRBV9
D gene: .
clone size: .
J gene: TRBJ2-3

CDR3 protein: CARPGTSGTNTGELFF
CDR3 DNA: TGTGCCAGACCCGGGACTAGCGGAACGAACACCGGGGAGCTGTTTTTT
V gene: TRBV28
D gene: TRBD2
clone size: .
J gene: TRBJ2-2

CDR3 protein: CASSPGVWETQYF
CDR3 DNA: TGTGCCAGCTCTCCTGGGGTTTGGGAGACCCAGTACTTC
V gene: TRBV6-1
D gene: .
clone size: few
J gene: TRBJ2-5

CDR3 protein: CASSPTPAGGSRDNEQFF
CDR3 DNA: TGTGCCAGCAGCCCTACCCCAGCGGGGGGTTCAAGAGACAATGAGCAGTTCTTC
V gene: TRBV4-2
D gene: TRBD2
clone size: .
J gene: TRBJ2-1

CDR3 protein: CASSGWTGVGAGELFF
CDR3 DNA: TGTGCCAGCAGCGGGTGGACAGGGGTCGGAGCCGGGGAGCTGTTTTTT
V gene: TRBV7-8
D gene: TRBD1
clone size: few
J gene: TRBJ2-2

CDR3 protein: CAISRTSGGPRSEQFF
CDR3 DNA: TGTGCCATCAGTCGGACTAGCGGGGGCCCTCGGAGTGAGCAGTTCTTC
V gene: TRBV10-3
D gene: TRBD2
clone size: .
J gene: TRBJ2-1

CDR3 protein: CASSVVSGGTDTQYF
CDR3 DNA: TGTGCCAGCAGCGTAGTTAGCGGGGGAACAGATACGCAGTATTTT
V gene: TRBV9
D gene: TRBD2
clone size: .
J gene: TRBJ2-3

CDR3 protein: CSARDRQASSYEQYF
CDR3 DNA: TGCAGTGCTAGAGATAGACAGGCCTCCTCCTACGAGCAGTACTTC
V gene: TRBV20-1
D gene: .
clone size: .
J gene: TRBJ2-7

CDR3 protein: CASSLNLPPVGNEQFF
CDR3 DNA: TGTGCCAGCAGCTTGAATCTCCCTCCGGTGGGGAATGAGCAGTTCTTC
V gene: TRBV5-6
D gene: .
clone size: few
J gene: TRBJ2-1

CDR3 protein: CASSSRLGGSGELFF
CDR3 DNA: TGTGCCAGCAGCTCACGCCTAGGGGGATCCGGGGAGCTGTTTTTT
V gene: TRBV7-6
D gene: .
clone size: few
J gene: TRBJ2-2

CDR3 protein: CASSLGGNPGANVLTF
CDR3 DNA: TGTGCCAGCAGTTTAGGAGGGAACCCTGGGGCCAACGTCCTGACTTTC
V gene: TRBV12-3/TRBV12-4
D gene: .
clone size: few
J gene: TRBJ2-6

CDR3 protein: CASSQEKGAWETQYF
CDR3 DNA: TGCGCCAGCAGCCAAGAAAAGGGGGCATGGGAGACCCAGTACTTC
V gene: TRBV4-1
D gene: TRBD1
clone size: few
J gene: TRBJ2-5

CDR3 protein: CVSTLGETQYF
CDR3 DNA: TGTGTCAGCACCCTGGGAGAGACCCAGTACTTC
V gene: TRBV27
D gene: .
clone size: few
J gene: TRBJ2-5

CDR3 protein: CASSLRQGEKLFF
CDR3 DNA: TGTGCCAGCAGCCTTAGGCAGGGGGAAAAACTGTTTTTT
V gene: TRBV7-8
D gene: .
clone size: .
J gene: TRBJ1-4

CDR3 protein: CASSLGPRTFF
CDR3 DNA: TGTGCCAGCAGTTTGGGCCCGAGAACTTTCTTT
V gene: TRBV27
D gene: .
clone size: .
J gene: TRBJ1-1

CDR3 protein: CASSQGASGGPNLYNEQFF
CDR3 DNA: TGTGCCAGCAGCCAGGGGGCTAGCGGGGGGCCTAACCTTTACAATGAGCAGTTCTTC
V gene: TRBV3-1
D gene: TRBD2
clone size: .
J gene: TRBJ2-1

CDR3 protein: CASSLETGGSTDTQYF
CDR3 DNA: TGTGCCAGCAGCTTAGAGACAGGGGGAAGCACAGATACGCAGTATTTT
V gene: TRBV7-6
D gene: TRBD1
clone size: many
J gene: TRBJ2-3

CDR3 protein: CASSYSRSGNEQFF
CDR3 DNA: TGTGCCAGCAGTTACTCGAGAAGTGGTAATGAGCAGTTCTTC
V gene: TRBV6-6
D gene: .
clone size: few
J gene: TRBJ2-1

CDR3 protein: CASILGNEQFF
CDR3 DNA: TGTGCCAGCATTTTAGGTAATGAGCAGTTCTTC
V gene: TRBV2
D gene: .
clone size: few
J gene: TRBJ2-1

CDR3 protein: CASSGVDTAREKLFF
CDR3 DNA: TGTGCCAGCAGTGGAGTCGACACGGCTAGGGAAAAACTGTTTTTT
V gene: TRBV28
D gene: .
clone size: few
J gene: TRBJ1-4

CDR3 protein: CASSPQTRRTDTQYF
CDR3 DNA: TGTGCCAGCAGCCCCCAGACCAGGCGTACAGATACGCAGTATTTT
V gene: TRBV7-9
D gene: .
clone size: .
J gene: TRBJ2-3

CDR3 protein: CASSLTVYNEQFF
CDR3 DNA: TGTGCCAGCAGCTTAACCGTTTACAATGAGCAGTTCTTC
V gene: TRBV7-3
D gene: .
clone size: many
J gene: TRBJ2-1

CDR3 protein: CSAKTSGGSGDTQYF
CDR3 DNA: TGCAGTGCTAAAACTAGCGGGGGATCTGGAGATACGCAGTATTTT
V gene: TRBV20-1
D gene: TRBD2
clone size: .
J gene: TRBJ2-3

CDR3 protein: CASSKDRGDYEQYF
CDR3 DNA: TGTGCCAGCAGCAAGGACAGGGGTGATTACGAGCAGTACTTC
V gene: TRBV7-2
D gene: TRBD1
clone size: few
J gene: TRBJ2-7

CDR3 protein: CASSLQGAIPLVGTDTQYF
CDR3 DNA: TGTGCCAGCAGCTTACAGGGGGCGATTCCCCTAGTCGGCACAGATACGCAGTATTTT
V gene: TRBV7-2
D gene: TRBD1
clone size: .
J gene: TRBJ2-3

CDR3 protein: CASSVWEGRDEKLFF
CDR3 DNA: TGTGCCAGCAGCGTGTGGGAGGGACGGGATGAAAAACTGTTTTTT
V gene: TRBV9
D gene: .
clone size: .
J gene: TRBJ1-4

CDR3 protein: CSARRTGYVNEQFF
CDR3 DNA: TGCAGTGCTAGACGGACAGGTTATGTGAATGAGCAGTTCTTC
V gene: TRBV20-1
D gene: TRBD1
clone size: .
J gene: TRBJ2-1

CDR3 protein: CASLGQALGDYGYTF
CDR3 DNA: TGTGCCAGCCTTGGACAGGCCCTTGGGGACTATGGCTACACCTTC
V gene: TRBV6-5
D gene: TRBD1
clone size: once
J gene: TRBJ1-2

CDR3 protein: CSARDRAGGANQPQHF
CDR3 DNA: TGCAGTGCTAGAGATCGAGCAGGGGGCGCAAACCAGCCCCAGCATTTT
V gene: TRBV20-1
D gene: TRBD1
clone size: .
J gene: TRBJ1-5

CDR3 protein: CASSQTADSSYEQYF
CDR3 DNA: TGCGCCAGCAGCCAAACCGCGGACAGCAGCTACGAGCAGTACTTC
V gene: TRBV4-1
D gene: .
clone size: .
J gene: TRBJ2-7

CDR3 protein: CATSRDGGGNQPQHF
CDR3 DNA: TGTGCCACCAGCAGAGATGGGGGAGGCAATCAGCCCCAGCATTTT
V gene: TRBV15
D gene: .
clone size: few
J gene: TRBJ1-5

CDR3 protein: CSARDSEGVNSF
CDR3 DNA: TGCAGTGCTAGAGATTCTGAGGGGGTGAACTCGTTT
V gene: TRBV20-1
D gene: .
clone size: few
J gene: TRBJ1-6

CDR3 protein: CSAREGAQETQYF
CDR3 DNA: TGCAGTGCTAGAGAGGGGGCTCAAGAGACCCAGTACTTC
V gene: TRBV20-1
D gene: .
clone size: few
J gene: TRBJ2-5

CDR3 protein: CASSQIGLNTEAFF
CDR3 DNA: TGTGCCAGCAGCCAGATAGGATTGAACACTGAAGCTTTCTTT
V gene: TRBV7-9
D gene: .
clone size: .
J gene: TRBJ1-1

CDR3 protein: CASSLAGNNNEQFF
CDR3 DNA: TGTGCCAGCAGCCTAGCGGGGAATAACAATGAGCAGTTCTTC
V gene: TRBV9
D gene: TRBD2
clone size: .
J gene: TRBJ2-1

CDR3 protein: CASSTGTVSRGEAFF
CDR3 DNA: TGTGCCAGCAGCACAGGGACAGTTTCGCGCGGTGAAGCTTTCTTT
V gene: TRBV7-8
D gene: TRBD1
clone size: many
J gene: TRBJ1-1

CDR3 protein: CASTHTQGSGNTIYF
CDR3 DNA: TGTGCCAGCACTCATACTCAGGGCTCTGGAAACACCATATATTTT
V gene: TRBV5-6
D gene: .
clone size: few
J gene: TRBJ1-3